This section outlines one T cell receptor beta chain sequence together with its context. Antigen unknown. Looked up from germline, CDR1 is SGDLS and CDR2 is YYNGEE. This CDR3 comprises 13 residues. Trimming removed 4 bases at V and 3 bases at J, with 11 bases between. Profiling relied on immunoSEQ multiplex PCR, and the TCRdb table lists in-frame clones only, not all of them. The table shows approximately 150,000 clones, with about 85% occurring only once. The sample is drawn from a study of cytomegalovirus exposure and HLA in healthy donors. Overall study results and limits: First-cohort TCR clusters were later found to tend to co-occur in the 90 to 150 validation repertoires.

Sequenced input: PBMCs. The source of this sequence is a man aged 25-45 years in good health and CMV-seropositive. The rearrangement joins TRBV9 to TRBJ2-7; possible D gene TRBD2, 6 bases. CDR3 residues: CASSYLEGYEQYF. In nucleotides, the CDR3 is TGTGCCAGCAGCTATCTGGAGGGCTACGAGCAGTACTTC.